The 8 T cell receptor beta chains listed next were all sequenced from one sample in a study of shared T cell receptors in the human thymus. Profiling relied on immunoSEQ multiplex PCR, and the TCRdb table lists in-frame clones only, not all of them. The sample has about 730,000 clones; 80% to 90% are singletons. These data were also filed under a second study, of human thymus T cells.

Sequencing was performed on thymocytes. Source of these receptors: a girl less than two years old with a congenital heart defect.

This rearrangement joins TRBV11-2 to TRBJ2-7, with TRBD1 matching 9 bases. Germline CDR1 reads SGHAT; CDR2 reads FQNNGV. Trimming took 10 bases from V and 5 from J; bases not matched to a gene: 15. The CDR3 has 15 residues. CDR3 in DNA: TGTGCCACCAAAGTTTCCGGACAGGGGAGGGACGAGCAGTACTTC. Amino acids: CATKVSGQGRDEQYF.

The chain carries TRBV14 and TRBJ1-1; perhaps TRBD1 as D (6 bases). The CDR3 consists of 14 residues. The germline V gene has CDR1 SGHDN and CDR2 FVKESK. V was shortened by 6 bases and J by 0 bases, with 11 bases between the two germline ends. CDR3 amino acids: CASSKGTLNTEAFF. The CDR3 bases are TGTGCCAGCAGTAAGGGGACACTGAACACTGAAGCTTTCTTT.

The chain employs TRBV7-6 and TRBJ1-3; D remains unclear. Germline loops: CDR1 SGHVS, CDR2 FNYEAQ. The CDR3 totals 16 residues. V gave up 1 base and J gave up 0 bases, with 10 bases separating them. Here the CDR3 DNA reads TGTGCCAGCAGCTTAGTGGGCCCCAACTCTGGAAACACCATATATTTT. This codes for CASSLVGPNSGNTIYF.

This clone has just one count. This chain joins TRBV27 and TRBJ1-2; D not resolved. This CDR3 comprises 14 residues. Trimming shortened V by 10 bases and J by 8 bases, and 23 bases separated the two germline ends. Per germline, CDR1 MNHEY and CDR2 SMNVEV (reference sequence). The CDR3 sequence is CATSKQNIVDGYTF. In nucleotides, the CDR3 is TGTGCCACCTCTAAACAGAATATCGTTGACGGCTACACCTTC.

The chain links TRBV5-1 to TRBJ2-1; 14 bases agree with TRBD2. The CDR3 covers 18 residues. Germline loops: CDR1 SGHRS, CDR2 YFSETQ. Germline trimming cut 3 bases from V and 4 bases from J; bases unmatched to any gene: 9. CDR3 DNA sequence: TGCGCCAGCAGCTCGATAGCTCGGACTAGCGGGGGGTACAATGAGCAGTTCTTC. This encodes CASSSIARTSGGYNEQFF.

This clone was observed once. The chain joins TRBV4-3 to TRBJ1-6; D is uncertain. This CDR3 is 12 amino acids long. From germline, CDR1 is LGHNA and CDR2 YSLEER. With 3 bases removed from V and 8 bases from J, the gap between germline ends came to 5 bases. For the CDR3, the DNA is TGCGCCAGCAGCCATGGCCATTCACCCCTCCACTTT. Its protein is CASSHGHSPLHF.

This clone was detected only once. The chain carries TRBV27 and TRBJ2-3; 7 bases line up with TRBD1. This CDR3 is built from 16 residues. V was clipped by 5 bases and J by 4 bases; unmatched bases: 12. The germline CDR1 and CDR2 sequences are MNHEY and SMNVEV (reference sequence). The CDR3 region has the DNA TGTGCCAGCAGTATAACAGGGGAATGTTATGCAGATACGCAGTATTTT. The encoded protein is CASSITGECYADTQYF.

This clone was recorded once. The chain uses TRBV5-5 and TRBJ1-2; 12 positions match TRBD1. The V gene's germline CDR1 is SGHKS and CDR2 YYEKEE (reference sequence). The CDR3 extends over 16 amino acids. V shed 5 bases and J 2 bases; nucleotides not matched to a gene: 7. The CDR3 reads CASRSGQGAVNYGYTF. The CDR3, as DNA: TGTGCCAGCAGGTCGGGACAGGGGGCAGTGAACTATGGCTACACCTTC.